The entry that follows covers one TCR beta chain sequence. This entry comes from a study of blood T cell repertoires in COVID-19. Study as a whole: Sites across the United States, Italy and Spain contributed samples from acute and convalescent COVID-19. PBMCs, B-cell-depleted T cells, or T cells provided the cDNA or gDNA that made up the material.

Source study methods: Amplification of reference gene primers was used by the study to estimate nucleated cell counts. The assay was immunoSEQ multiplex PCR, and TCRdb's table has in-frame clones only and misses some. D and trimming come from the DNA, and the V and J calls and clone size come from that table. The sample includes 210,000 or so clones, roughly 80% seen only once; the top ten take about 10%. The junction had 6 bases not matched to a gene; V was cut back by 0 bases and J by 7 bases. Germline assignment: CDR1 SEHNR and CDR2 FQNEAQ (reference sequence). The CDR3 spans 16 residues. What was sequenced was peripheral blood. The chain couples TRBV7-9 to TRBJ2-7; TRBD2 matches at 13 bases. This clonotype originated in a woman of 80 years or more with acute or convalescent COVID-19. The CDR3 DNA sequence: TGTGCCAGCAGCTTAGCCCTCGAGACTAGCGGGAGGGAGCAGTACTTC. Its protein is CASSLALETSGREQYF.